The TCR beta chain described here comes from a study of blood T cell repertoires in COVID-19. Study background: Samples of COVID-19 (acute and convalescent) were obtained from the United States, Italy and Spain. PBMCs, B-cell-depleted T cells, or T cells provided the cDNA or gDNA that made up the material.

As processed by the authors: How many nucleated cells were present was estimated from reference gene primer amplification. Produced via immunoSEQ multiplex PCR; TCRdb's table is partial and in-frame only. That table is the source of V, J and clone size, and D and trimming were worked out from the DNA. This sample has about 260,000 clones; around 87% occur once, and the top ten carry more than 1.3%. CDR3 length equals 11 residues. Germline V gene data show CDR1 as SNHLY and CDR2 as FYNNEI. V lost 4 bases and J 3 bases, leaving 2 bases between the germline ends. The chain uses TRBV2 and TRBJ2-3; D remains unclear. The sample taken for sequencing was peripheral blood. The TCR comes from a woman in her 40s who had recovered from COVID-19. Here the CDR3 DNA reads TGTGCCAGCAGTGTAACAGATACGCAGTATTTT. It translates to CASSVTDTQYF.